This TCR beta chain was identified during a study of shared clonotypes between healthy human individuals (dated by TCRdb to about 2020). About the investigation overall: Two women and a few men aged 18 to 49 years were included in the cohort. For each donor, CD4 naive and CD4 memory were each run on three plates, CD8 naive on two plates, and CD8 memory on one plate. Blood TCR repertoires of about 5 healthy adults were deeply sequenced to estimate repertoire size and the extent of clonotype sharing between individuals. To increase sequencing depth and limit assay-specific biases, different laboratories used diverse techniques to prepare libraries and sequence TCR repertoires. Each donor's leukapheresis produced roughly between about 0.9 and 9.5 billion PBMCs. Points the paper makes about the study in general: Sampling was restricted to blood, and TCR repertoires in tissue are likely to differ from TCR repertoires in blood. Naive subsets generally had larger estimated clonotype richness than memory subsets. When a handful of donors were compared, the shared fraction of clonotypes was about 5% for naive CD4, approximately 3.3% for naive CD8, roughly 2.3% for memory CD4, and roughly 0.43% for memory CD8. Based on pairwise subsampling, the degree of clonotype sharing among donors was expected to be affected by sequencing depth. Rarefaction of sorted-subset datasets indicated incomplete sequencing despite the large sequencing depth. Compared with non-shared clonotypes, the clonotypes found in all four sorted-subset donors had higher generation probabilities. Because the study included only a small number of donors, the genetic and exposure-history diversity represented was limited.

This clone has just a few counts. Its antigen is not yet known. Base qualities were left out, and no much larger clone turns up one base away. The donors were healthy, HIV-negative adults who had no recently reported acute infections or vaccinations. Only Caucasian adults living in Nashville, Tennessee, USA were represented among the donors. CD4+ T cells were enriched by magnetic negative selection, after which naive cells were positively selected on CD45RA and the negative fraction was taken as the memory subset. Blood was collected by leukapheresis, and PBMCs were isolated by Ficoll-Histopaque density gradient centrifugation and then cryopreserved in liquid nitrogen vapor phase. Analytical flow cytometry was used to check the purity and quantity of each magnetically sorted T cell population. Genomic DNA was isolated from each sorted fraction and quantified by UV absorbance on a Nanodrop 2000c. V gives up 5 bases and J gives up 1 base, and the segment between their germline ends measures 7 bases. The CDR3, from cysteine to phenylalanine, totals 13 residues. Kept here is only the CDR3 DNA, which spans 39 bases and is read in frame from base 1. From a lookup of the germline V gene, CDR1 and CDR2 are SGHNT and YENEEA.

Using the deep immunoSEQ assay, multiplex PCR amplified TCR CDR3 regions from genomic DNA. Genomic DNA extracted from each cell subset was distributed evenly over all wells of several immunoSEQ 96-well plates, and each plate served as one replicate. For sorted subsets, about 200 ng genomic DNA, equal to 25,000 to 35,000 T cell genomes, was loaded into each replicate PCR. Purified libraries were measured with a Qubit 3.0 fluorometer, size-checked on a Bioanalyzer 2100, and measured again with the KAPA Library Quantification kit. Each immunoSEQ 96-well plate was sequenced on its own single-read 150-cycle Illumina NextSeq 550 flow cell. As for the original processing: Because the immunoSEQ output held only junctional sequences and lacked quality scores, the filtering could not match the filtering applied to full-length reads. Sequences were annotated with PyIR, a Python wrapper for IgBLAST v1.9, and V/J genes and CDR3 were assigned using IMGT germline references. Reads with weak V/J assignments (E-value above 1e-6), missing CDR3, stop codons, out-of-frame junctions, or ambiguous translated residues were removed. V3J clonotypes were defined by identical inferred V gene, J gene, and CDR3 amino acid sequence. To compute the percentage overlap between repertoires, the number of shared unique clonotypes was divided by the size of the smaller repertoire. RTK rarefaction, the Chao1 estimator, and Recon v2.1 estimates of unobserved clonotypes were used to assess repertoire richness. OLGA was used to compute generation probabilities for all TCRbeta clonotypes that the gDNA method yielded from a handful of donors. This immuneACCESS table, as held by TCRdb, lists in-frame sequences with V and J called but not all clones. Of the missing ones, under half trace to an unresolved V gene in checked studies; the others have no known cause. From that table come the V and J calls and clone size; the DNA was used to work out D and trimming. Present in this sample are roughly 300,000 clones, around 79% of which were seen just once. The ten biggest clones cover 8% to 13% of the sample.

This receptor was taken from a man aged 30-40 years in good health. In this chain, TRBV11-3 is recombined with TRBJ2-3; no confident D gene assignment can be made. The sequenced sample was memory CD4+ T cells sorted from blood. According to the study, the label for this sample's cell subset or site signals: CD45RA-negative fraction. The DNA sequence is as follows: TGTGCCAGCAGCGAGGCGGGCACAGATACGCAGTATTTT. Its protein reads: CASSEAGTDTQYF. Full variable domain (CDR3 extended with the reference TRBV11-3 and TRBJ2-3 proteins): EAGVVQSPRYKIIEKKQPVAFWCNPISGHNTLYWYLQNLGQGPELLIRYENEEAVDDSQLPKDRFSAERLKGVDSTLKIQPAELGDSAVYLCASSEAGTDTQYFGPGTRLTVL.